These 3 T cell receptor beta chains came from one sample sequenced in a study of T cell repertoires in cytomegalovirus infection. TCRdb reanalysed the reads using MiXCR and keeps one entry per CDR3 protein. Of over 300,000 distinct CDR3 sequences listed, 15% to 20% are singletons. The sequencing input was PBMCs. The receptors originated from a human donor in good health (CMV status not recorded). Some clones in this sample may be carry-over from other donors' samples.

This clonotype showed up just once. The gene calls are TRBV6-5 and TRBJ1-3; no clear D. The CDR3 extends over 16 amino acids. V lost 6 bases, J lost 0 bases, and 15 bases lay in between. Germline assignment: CDR1 MNHEY and CDR2 SVGAGI. The DNA of the CDR3 is TGTGCCAGCAGACTTAAATCGGGGTACTCTGGAAACACCATATATTTT. Translated: CASRLKSGYSGNTIYF.

Points on this clonotype: A junction end diverges from the germline sequence, so it may reflect a read error. The V call is TRBV7-6, the J call TRBJ2-5; tentatively, D is TRBD1 or TRBD2 (6 bases each). The CDR3 runs 14 residues. Germline CDR1 and CDR2: SGHVS and FNYEAQ. The CDR3 loop is CASSPMGGGETQYF. As DNA, the CDR3 is TGTGCTAGCAGCCCCATGGGGGGCGGAGAGACCCAGTACTTC.

Only a few counts were recorded for this clonotype. The rearrangement links TRBV12-3 or TRBV12-4 to TRBJ2-2; D is perhaps TRBD1 (7 bases). Trimming pared 6 bases from V and 7 bases from J, leaving 18 bases between. This CDR3 is built from 15 residues. The DNA of the CDR3 is TGTGCCAGCAGGTCCCTTCAGGGGGAGGTCGGGGAGCTGTTTTTT. Amino acids: CASRSLQGEVGELFF.